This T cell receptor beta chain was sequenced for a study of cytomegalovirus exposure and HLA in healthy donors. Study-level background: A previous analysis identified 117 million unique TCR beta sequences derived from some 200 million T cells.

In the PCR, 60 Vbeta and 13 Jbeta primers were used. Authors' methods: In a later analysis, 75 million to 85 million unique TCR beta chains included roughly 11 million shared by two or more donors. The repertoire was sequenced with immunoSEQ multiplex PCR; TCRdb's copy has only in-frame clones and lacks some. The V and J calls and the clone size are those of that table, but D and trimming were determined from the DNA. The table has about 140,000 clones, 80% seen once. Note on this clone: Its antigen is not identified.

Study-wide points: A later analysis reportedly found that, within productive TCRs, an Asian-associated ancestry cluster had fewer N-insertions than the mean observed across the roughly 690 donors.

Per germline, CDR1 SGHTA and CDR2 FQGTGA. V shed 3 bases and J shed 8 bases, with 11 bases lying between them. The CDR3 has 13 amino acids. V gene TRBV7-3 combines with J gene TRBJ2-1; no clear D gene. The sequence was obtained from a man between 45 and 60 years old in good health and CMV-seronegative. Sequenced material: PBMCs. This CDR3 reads CASSLGFTDEQFF. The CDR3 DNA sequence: TGTGCCAGCAGCTTGGGCTTTACCGATGAGCAGTTCTTC.